This TCR beta chain came from a study of T cell changes during pregnancy in multiple sclerosis. Profiling relied on immunoSEQ multiplex PCR, and the TCRdb table lists in-frame clones only, not all of them. Here the sample spans fewer than 110,000 clones, around 94% being singletons. Looked up from germline, CDR1 is SGDLS and CDR2 is YYNGEE. V was shortened by 0 bases and J by 5 bases, with 8 bases between the two germline ends. The CDR3 has 13 residues. The source was peripheral blood, collected after pregnancy. This sequence originates from a female donor with multiple sclerosis, enrolled in a pregnancy study. This chain links TRBV9 with TRBJ1-1; D remains unclear. CDR3 sequence reads: CASSVASGTEAFF. The DNA of the CDR3 is TGTGCCAGCAGCGTAGCGTCGGGGACTGAAGCTTTCTTT. Based on the CDR3 plus reference TRBV9 and TRBJ1-1, the full variable domain is DSGVTQTPKHLITATGQRVTLRCSPRSGDLSVYWYQQSLDQGLQFLIQYYNGEERAKGNILERFSAQQFPDLHSELNLSSLELGDSALYFCASSVASGTEAFFGQGTRLTVV.